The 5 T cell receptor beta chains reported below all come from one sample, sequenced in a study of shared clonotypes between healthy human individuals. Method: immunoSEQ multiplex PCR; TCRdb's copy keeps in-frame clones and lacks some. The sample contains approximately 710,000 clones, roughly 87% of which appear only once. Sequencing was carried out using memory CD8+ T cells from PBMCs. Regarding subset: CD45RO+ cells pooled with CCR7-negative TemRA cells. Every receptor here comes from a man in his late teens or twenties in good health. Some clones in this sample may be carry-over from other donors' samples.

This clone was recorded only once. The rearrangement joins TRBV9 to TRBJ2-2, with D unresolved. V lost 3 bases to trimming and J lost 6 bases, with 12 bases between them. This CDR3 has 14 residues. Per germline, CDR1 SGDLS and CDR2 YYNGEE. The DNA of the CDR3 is TGTGCCAGCAGCGAGAGAGGACGTCCCGGGGAGCTGTTTTTT. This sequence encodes CASSERGRPGELFF.

As DNA, the CDR3 is TGTGCCAGCAGCCAAGGAATAGGGATTGGGTACGAGCAGTACTTC. Encoded protein: CASSQGIGIGYEQYF. The V and J genes are TRBV14 and TRBJ2-7, with no clear D. Germline V gene data show CDR1 as SGHDN and CDR2 as FVKESK. The CDR3 is made up of 15 amino acids. V was pared by 1 base and J by 4 bases, with 14 bases between. The full variable domain, with the rest looked up from reference TRBV14 and TRBJ2-7, is EAGVTQFPSHSVIEKGQTVTLRCDPISGHDNLYWYRRVMGKEIKFLLHFVKESKQDESGMPNNRFLAERTGGTYSTLKVQPAELEDSGVYFCASSQGIGIGYEQYFGPGTRLTVT.

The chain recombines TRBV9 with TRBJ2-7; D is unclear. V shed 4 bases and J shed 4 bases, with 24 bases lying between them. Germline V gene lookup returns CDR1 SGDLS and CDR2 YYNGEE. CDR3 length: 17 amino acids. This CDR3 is CASSPEPRTLSGYEQYF. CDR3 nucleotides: TGTGCCAGCAGCCCCGAACCCCGGACCCTATCAGGATACGAGCAGTACTTC.

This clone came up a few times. CDR3 nucleotide sequence: TGTGCCAGCAGTTACTGGCAGGGGGCCTCAGAGACCCAGTACTTC. Its translation: CASSYWQGASETQYF. V is TRBV6-5 and J is TRBJ2-5; 8 bases fit TRBD1. The V gene end was trimmed by 1 base and the J gene end by 4 bases; junction bases not matched to a gene: 5. CDR3 length: 15 residues. Germline-derived CDR1 and CDR2 are MNHEY and SVGAGI.

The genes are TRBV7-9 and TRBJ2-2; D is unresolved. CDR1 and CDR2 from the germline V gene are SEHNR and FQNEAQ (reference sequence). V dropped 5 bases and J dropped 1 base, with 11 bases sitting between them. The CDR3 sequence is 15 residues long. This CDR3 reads CASSPRAQNTGELFF. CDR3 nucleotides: TGTGCCAGCAGCCCAAGGGCACAGAACACCGGGGAGCTGTTTTTT.